The rows below give T cell receptor beta chains drawn from one sample of a study of OX40 agonist ivuxolimab in advanced cancers. The table came from immunoSEQ multiplex PCR; TCRdb's copy has only in-frame clones and leaves some out. The table lists about 34,000 clones, approximately 90% of them singletons. Specimen: CD4+ or CD8+ T cells sorted from blood, collected in a trial of the OX40 agonist ivuxolimab. The receptors were sampled from an adult with an advanced solid tumor such as melanoma, head and neck, liver or kidney cancer. Both conserved end residues are part of each CDR3. A D gene is named only where the DNA matches it firmly. Clone size appears in some rows only: once, few, many, or a class for an expanded clone.

V	J	size	D	DNA	CDR3
TRBV21-1	TRBJ2-7	-	-	TGTGCCGCTGGCGGGCCTTACGAGCAGTACTTC	CAAGGPYEQYF
TRBV7-9	TRBJ1-1	-	TRBD1	TGTGCCAGCAGCTCACAGGGGTTGTACACTGAAGCTTTCTTT	CASSSQGLYTEAFF
TRBV6-5	TRBJ2-7	-	-	TGTGCCAGCAGCACCGACTGGCCCTCCTACGAGCAGTACTTC	CASSTDWPSYEQYF
TRBV10-3	TRBJ2-7	-	-	TGTGCCATCAGTGGAAGTGCTGTCTACGAGCAGTACTTC	CAISGSAVYEQYF
TRBV28	TRBJ2-7	-	-	TGTGCCAGCAGGCCCACAAGGCGATCCTACGAGCAGTACTTC	CASRPTRRSYEQYF
TRBV28	TRBJ1-5	-	-	TGTGCCAGCAGGAATCGGGAGGGTAGGAGCAATCAGCCCCAGCATTTT	CASRNREGRSNQPQHF
TRBV28	TRBJ2-5	-	-	TGTGCCAGCACCCCGGGGCAAGAGACCCAGTACTTC	CASTPGQETQYF
TRBV19	TRBJ2-1	-	TRBD2	TGTGCCAGTAGTAAGGGGACTAGCGGGATCGCATACAATGAGCAGTTCTTC	CASSKGTSGIAYNEQFF
TRBV4-1	TRBJ2-1	-	-	TGCGCCAGCAGCCAAGAAGGGTCTAGGAATGAGCAGTTCTTC	CASSQEGSRNEQFF
TRBV2	TRBJ2-2	-	-	TGTGCCAGCAGTGTTTTTGGGGAGCTGTTTTTT	CASSVFGELFF
TRBV4-2	TRBJ1-5	-	-	TGTGCCAGCAGCCCTTGGGGGGACGGCAATCAGCCCCAGCATTTT	CASSPWGDGNQPQHF
TRBV10-3	TRBJ2-5	once	TRBD1	TGTGCCGTCACACCTAGCGGACAGGGGGAGACCCAGTACTTC	CAVTPSGQGETQYF
TRBV6-5	TRBJ2-1	-	-	TGTGCCAGCTCAGGACAGTCCTACAATGAGCAGTTCTTC	CASSGQSYNEQFF
TRBV30	TRBJ2-1	-	-	TGTGCCTGGAGTGTACACCCAGCGATCCAGTTCTTC	CAWSVHPAIQFF
TRBV19	TRBJ2-1	-	TRBD2	TGTGCCAGTAGTATAGAAAGGTTCAGCGGGAGGGCCGGGGAGCAGTTCTTC	CASSIERFSGRAGEQFF
TRBV5-1	TRBJ2-3	-	TRBD2	TGCGCCAGCAGCTTTAGCGGGACCACAGATACGCAGTATTTT	CASSFSGTTDTQYF